What follows describes a single T cell receptor beta chain. Its antigen is not identified. Reverse transcription of extracted RNA yielded cDNA, which provided the sequencing template. Clones were read by immunoSEQ multiplex PCR, and TCRdb kept only the in-frame ones, dropping some. The sample yields fewer than 150,000 clones, roughly 60% seen once. The CDR3 is made up of 12 amino acids. CDR1 and CDR2 (germline): SEHNR, FQNEAQ (reference sequence). With 7 bases removed from V and 4 bases from J, the gap between germline ends came to 11 bases. The record originates from a study of CD8+ T cells in alopecia areata. The study, taken as a whole, reports: Clonality in the scalp and expanded CD8+ clones ranked among the top 100 were significantly decreased by tofacitinib. Uncertain still, given a single nonresponder, is whether baseline CD8+ expansion links to response. Affected lesional scalp, above all in alopecia totalis/universalis, was more clonal than normal scalp. Persistence of many expanded lesional clones was seen in scalp and blood during tofacitinib.

The treatment is: oral pan-JAK inhibitor, 5-10 mg twice daily. The input for sequencing was CD8+ T cells sorted from blood, taken at week 4, from a patient treated with tofacitinib. The source is a human donor with alopecia areata. The V call is TRBV7-9, the J call TRBJ2-7; no firm D call. This CDR3 reads CASTPVVYEQYF. The DNA for the CDR3 is TGTGCCAGCACCCCAGTGGTATACGAGCAGTACTTC. The entire variable domain, with the rest obtained from reference TRBV7-9 and TRBJ2-7, is as follows: DTGVSQNPRHKITKRGQNVTFRCDPISEHNRLYWYRQTLGQGPEFLTYFQNEAQLEKSRLLSDRFSAERPKGSFSTLEIQRTEQGDSAMYLCASTPVVYEQYFGPGTRLTVT.